The sample holds a few counts of the clone carrying this T cell receptor beta chain. This sample is part of a study of blood T cell repertoires in COVID-19. As handled by the study authors: Using reference gene primer amplification, nucleated cell counts were estimated. This table comes from immunoSEQ multiplex PCR, and its TCRdb copy is limited to in-frame clones, with some not included. That table is the source of V, J and clone size, and D and trimming were worked out from the DNA. Among around 380,000 clones listed, over 75% were seen once. Trimming took 6 bases from V and 9 from J, leaving 21 bases between them. The CDR3 sequence is 15 residues long. Per germline, CDR1 LNHDA and CDR2 SQIVND (reference sequence). Symptom resolution, clearance, or two negative PCRs marked donors in Cohort 3 as recovered.

Sequenced material: PBMCs or T cells enriched from blood (not recorded which). This TCR came from a man aged 30 to 45 who had recovered from COVID-19. V is TRBV19 and J is TRBJ2-1; a possible D gene is TRBD1 (6 bases). CDR3 in amino acids: CASRGGREQIVEQFF. The CDR3 DNA sequence: TGTGCCAGTAGAGGGGGACGGGAACAGATCGTTGAGCAGTTCTTC.